This T cell receptor beta chain is from a study of blood T cell repertoires in COVID-19. Study context: Material from acute and convalescent COVID-19 was sourced from the United States, Italy and Spain.

This clone showed up just a few times. As handled by the study authors: For nucleated cells, counts were estimated from reference gene primer amplification. Sequencing used immunoSEQ multiplex PCR; TCRdb keeps in-frame clones, though not all of them. V and J calls and clone size follow that table, whereas D and trimming were derived from the DNA. The repertoire holds under 110,000 clones, with under 90% as singletons. This TCR was sampled from a woman aged 55-69 years with acute or convalescent COVID-19. The sample taken for sequencing was peripheral blood.

The CDR3 DNA is TGTGCCAGCAGCTACGGGACAGGGGGGGCCTATAATTCACCCCTCCACTTT. Protein: CASSYGTGGAYNSPLHF. The chain employs TRBV4-2 and TRBJ1-6; TRBD1 matches 11 bases. The V and J ends lost 5 bases and 2 bases, in that order; junction bases with no gene match: 5. Germline CDR1 is LGHNA and CDR2 is YNFKEQ. CDR3 length equals 17 residues.